One and the same sample provided the 16 T cell receptor beta chains below, sequenced in a study of blood T cells in healthy people across ages. It was with a sample-barcoded 5' primer and a J-beta primer mix that a second PCR of roughly 6 to 11 cycles was run. TCRdb reprocessed the 5' RACE reads with MiXCR, giving one entry per CDR3 protein. The repertoire holds approximately 800,000 distinct CDR3 sequences, roughly 25% seen once, with approximately 3.7% in the top ten. This same sample was also part of a study on T cells of mothers and their children.

Sequencing input: blood. All receptors come from a boy younger than 18 in good health.

The chain has TRBV7-9 and TRBJ2-7; D might be TRBD1 (6 bases). The closer fit of TRBJ2-5 to the DNA end suggests the J call may be wrong. This CDR3 spans 15 amino acids. CDR1 is SEHNR and CDR2 is FQNEAQ in the germline V gene (reference sequence). The CDR3 region has the DNA TGTGCCAGCAGCGCAGTTAGGGACATCCAAGAGACCCAGTACTTC. Its protein is CASSAVRDIQETQYF.

The V gene is TRBV4-3, the J gene TRBJ2-2; 7 nucleotides line up with TRBD1. Germline-derived CDR1 and CDR2 are LGHNA and YSLEER. The CDR3 runs 16 residues. Germline trimming cut 0 bases from V and 4 bases from J; bases unmatched to any gene: 5. The CDR3 here is CASSQDKGGPTGELFF. As DNA, the CDR3 is TGCGCCAGCAGCCAAGATAAAGGGGGCCCCACCGGGGAGCTGTTTTTT.

V is TRBV4-3 and J is TRBJ1-4; D call uncertain. Germline V CDR1 and CDR2: LGHNA, YSLEER. The germline V and J ends were trimmed by 4 bases and 7 bases, with 10 bases remaining between them. This CDR3 comprises 13 residues. CDR3 coding DNA: TGCGCCAGCAGCCCGCCGAACGGTGAAAAACTGTTTTTT. Residues: CASSPPNGEKLFF.

The chain employs TRBV6-6 and TRBJ2-5; D is possibly TRBD1 (5 bases). The J call may be incorrect, as the DNA end agrees better with TRBJ2-1. Germline CDR1 reads MNHNY; CDR2 reads SVGAGI (reference sequence). The CDR3 covers 13 residues. CDR3 coding DNA: TGTGCCAGCAGAAGCCGCAGGGTCGGTGAGCAGTTCTTC. Its translation: CASRSRRVGEQFF.

V is TRBV4-3 and J is TRBJ1-2; D is perhaps TRBD1 (6 bases). Germline-derived CDR1 and CDR2 are LGHNA and YSLEER. V lost 1 base to trimming and J lost 5 bases, with 14 bases between them. The CDR3 consists of 15 residues. CDR3 loop: CASSQGTDFFYGYTF. CDR3 DNA: TGCGCCAGCAGCCAAGGGACAGATTTTTTTTATGGCTACACCTTC.

V is TRBV28 and J is TRBJ1-3; D is uncertain. Germline CDR1 is MDHEN and CDR2 is SYDVKM. Trimming pared 4 bases from V and 0 bases from J, leaving 16 bases between. There are 17 residues in the CDR3. As DNA, the CDR3 is TGTGCCAGCAGTTCAAGGACGGGGAAGACCTCTGGAAACACCATATATTTT. Translated, it gives CASSSRTGKTSGNTIYF.

The rearrangement joins TRBV29-1 to TRBJ1-1; TRBD1 matches at 8 bases. CDR3 size: 16 residues. The V gene end was trimmed by 8 bases and the J gene end by 0 bases; junction bases not matched to a gene: 14. The germline gives CDR1 SQVTM, CDR2 ANQGSEA. CDR3: CSMLGRQGTMNTEAFF. In nucleotides, the CDR3 is TGCAGCATGTTGGGAAGACAGGGGACAATGAACACTGAAGCTTTCTTT. Full variable domain (rest looked up from reference TRBV29-1 and TRBJ1-1): SAVISQKPSRDICQRGTSLTIQCQVDSQVTMMFWYRQQPGQSLTLIATANQGSEATYESGFVIDKFPISRPNLTFSTLTVSNMSPEDSSIYLCSMLGRQGTMNTEAFFGQGTRLTVV.

This clonotype has more than one count but fewer than ten. V usage is TRBV15 and J usage is TRBJ2-1; 8 bases align to TRBD1. Per germline, CDR1 LNHNV and CDR2 YYDKDF (reference sequence). Trimming took 6 bases from V and 9 from J; bases not matched to a gene: 13. This CDR3 has 15 amino acids. The DNA for the CDR3 is TGTGCCACCAGGGACAGGGATAATCTTCTGGGTGAGCAGTTCTTC. It encodes CATRDRDNLLGEQFF.

V gene TRBV4-1 combines with J gene TRBJ1-3; the match to TRBD1 covers 7 bases. In germline, CDR1 is MGHRA, CDR2 YSYEKL. V was clipped by 4 bases and J by 0 bases; unmatched bases: 3. The CDR3 spans 15 residues. The CDR3 DNA follows: TGCGCCAGCAGCCCGTGGGACAGCTCTGGAAACACCATATATTTT. This gives the protein CASSPWDSSGNTIYF.

J is TRBJ2-4 and V is TRBV19; possibly TRBD1 for D (6 bases). The CDR3 loop spans 16 amino acids. Germline CDR1 is LNHDA and CDR2 is SQIVND (reference sequence). V dropped 4 bases and J dropped 0 bases, with 13 bases sitting between them. The CDR3 loop reads CASSTWTVLAKNIQYF. Written as DNA, the CDR3 is TGTGCCAGTAGTACCTGGACAGTTCTAGCCAAAAACATTCAGTACTTC.

This clonotype was detected only a few times. The chain combines TRBV20-1 with TRBJ2-7, with TRBD1 matching 7 bases. The CDR3 has 15 residues. The germline gives CDR1 DFQATT, CDR2 SNEGSKA (reference sequence). V was clipped by 3 bases and J by 0 bases; unmatched bases: 8. CDR3 nucleotide sequence: TGCAGTGCTAGTAGAAGGGACAGCTACTCCTACGAGCAGTACTTC. Encoded protein: CSASRRDSYSYEQYF.

The chain combines TRBV5-1 with TRBJ2-5, with unresolved D. The DNA end is more similar to TRBJ2-7, so the J call may be wrong. CDR1 SGHRS and CDR2 YFSETQ come from the germline V gene. CDR3 length: 14 residues. This CDR3 reads CASSRDRSPYEQYF. CDR3 nucleotide sequence: TGCGCCAGCAGCCGAGATCGGTCACCCTACGAGCAGTACTTC.

The chain has TRBV7-2 and TRBJ2-3; 11 nucleotides agree with TRBD2. Unmatched junction bases numbered 6, after V lost 5 bases and J lost 2 bases. This CDR3 region has 16 residues. Germline V gene sequence: CDR1 SGHTA, CDR2 FQGNSA. The CDR3 loop is CASSILAGDITDTQYF. The CDR3 DNA follows: TGTGCCAGCAGCATACTAGCGGGAGATATCACAGATACGCAGTATTTT. Full variable domain (outside the CDR3, taken from reference TRBV7-2 and TRBJ2-3): GAGVSQSPSNKVTEKGKDVELRCDPISGHTALYWYRQSLGQGLEFLIYFQGNSAPDKSGLPSDRFSAERTGGSVSTLTIQRTQQEDSAVYLCASSILAGDITDTQYFGPGTRLTVL.

The chain is built from TRBV6-5 and TRBJ1-4; D is undetermined. The CDR3 has 15 amino acids. V was shortened by 0 bases and J by 9 bases, with 14 bases between the two germline ends. The V gene's germline CDR1 is MNHEY and CDR2 SVGAGI. DNA of the CDR3: TGTGCCAGCAGTTACTCGATAGTTCGAATCAAAAAACTGTTTTTT. Translation gives CASSYSIVRIKKLFF.

This clonotype was seen only a few times. The chain is built from TRBV5-5 and TRBJ2-7; TRBD2 agrees at 7 bases. Germline trimming cut 1 base from V and 3 bases from J; bases unmatched to any gene: 4. The length of the CDR3 is 14 residues. Germline V gene sequence: CDR1 SGHKS, CDR2 YYEKEE (reference sequence). This CDR3 reads CASSLLPSGYEQYF. The CDR3 nucleotides read TGTGCCAGCAGCTTGCTCCCTAGCGGCTACGAGCAGTACTTC.

This clonotype came up many times. This chain joins TRBV29-1 and TRBJ1-1, with D hard to call. V shed 4 bases and J shed 4 bases, with 4 bases lying between them. The CDR3 is 10 residues long. Germline CDR1 and CDR2: SQVTM and ANQGSEA. The chain's CDR3 is CSVGGTEAFF. In nucleotides, the CDR3 is TGCAGCGTTGGAGGCACTGAAGCTTTCTTT.